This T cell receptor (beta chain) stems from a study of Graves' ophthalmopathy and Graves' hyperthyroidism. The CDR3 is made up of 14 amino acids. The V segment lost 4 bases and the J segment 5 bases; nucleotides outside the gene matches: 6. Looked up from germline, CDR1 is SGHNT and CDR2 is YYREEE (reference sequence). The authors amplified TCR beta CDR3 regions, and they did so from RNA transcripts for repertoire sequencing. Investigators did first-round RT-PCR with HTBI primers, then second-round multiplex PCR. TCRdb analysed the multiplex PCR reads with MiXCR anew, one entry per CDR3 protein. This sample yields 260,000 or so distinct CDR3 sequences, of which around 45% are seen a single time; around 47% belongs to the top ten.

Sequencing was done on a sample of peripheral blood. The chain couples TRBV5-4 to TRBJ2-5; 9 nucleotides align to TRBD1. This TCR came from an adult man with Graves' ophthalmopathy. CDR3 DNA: TGTGCCAGCAGCGGGACAGGGAGAGGGGAGACCCAGTACTTC. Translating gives CASSGTGRGETQYF.